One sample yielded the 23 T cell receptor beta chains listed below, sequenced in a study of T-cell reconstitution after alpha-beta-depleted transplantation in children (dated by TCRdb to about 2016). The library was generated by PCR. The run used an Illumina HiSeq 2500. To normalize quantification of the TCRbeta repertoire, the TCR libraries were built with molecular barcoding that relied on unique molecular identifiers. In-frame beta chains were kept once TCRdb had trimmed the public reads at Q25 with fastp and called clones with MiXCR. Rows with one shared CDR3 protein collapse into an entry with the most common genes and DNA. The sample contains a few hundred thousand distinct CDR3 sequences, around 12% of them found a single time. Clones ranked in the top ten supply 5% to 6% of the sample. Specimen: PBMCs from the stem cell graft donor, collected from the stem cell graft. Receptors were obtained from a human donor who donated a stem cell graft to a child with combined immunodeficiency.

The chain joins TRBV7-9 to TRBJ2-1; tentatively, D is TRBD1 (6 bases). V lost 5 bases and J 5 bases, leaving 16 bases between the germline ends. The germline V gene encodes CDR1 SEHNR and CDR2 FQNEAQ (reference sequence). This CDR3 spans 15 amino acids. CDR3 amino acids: CASSLFVSGDNEQFF. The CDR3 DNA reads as TGTGCCAGCAGCCTCTTCGTCTCAGGGGACAATGAGCAGTTCTTC. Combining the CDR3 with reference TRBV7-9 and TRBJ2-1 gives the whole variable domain DTGVSQNPRHKITKRGQNVTFRCDPISEHNRLYWYRQTLGQGPEFLTYFQNEAQLEKSRLLSDRFSAERPKGSFSTLEIQRTEQGDSAMYLCASSLFVSGDNEQFFGPGTRLTVL.

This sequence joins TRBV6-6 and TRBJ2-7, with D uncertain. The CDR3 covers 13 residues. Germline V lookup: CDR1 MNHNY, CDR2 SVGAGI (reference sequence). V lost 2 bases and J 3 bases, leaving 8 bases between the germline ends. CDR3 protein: CASSYGENYEQYF. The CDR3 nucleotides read TGTGCCAGCAGTTACGGCGAAAACTACGAGCAGTACTTC.

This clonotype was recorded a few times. The CDR3 loop reads CSARSQNNSPLHF. In nucleotides, the CDR3 is TGCAGTGCCCGATCCCAAAATAATTCACCCCTCCACTTT. The chain joins TRBV20-1 to TRBJ1-6; D ambiguous. CDR3 length: 13 residues. The germline CDR1 and CDR2 sequences are DFQATT and SNEGSKA (reference sequence). The V and J ends lost 6 bases and 5 bases respectively, with 11 bases between them.

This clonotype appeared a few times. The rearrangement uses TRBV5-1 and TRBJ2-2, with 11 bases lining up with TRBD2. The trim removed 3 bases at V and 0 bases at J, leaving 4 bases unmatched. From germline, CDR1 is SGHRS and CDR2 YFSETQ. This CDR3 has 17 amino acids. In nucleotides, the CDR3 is TGCGCCAGCAGCTCTACGACTAGCGGGACGAACACCGGGGAGCTGTTTTTT. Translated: CASSSTTSGTNTGELFF.

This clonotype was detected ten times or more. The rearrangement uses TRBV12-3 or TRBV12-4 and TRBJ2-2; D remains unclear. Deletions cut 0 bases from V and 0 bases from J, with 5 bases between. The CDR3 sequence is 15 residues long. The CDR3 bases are TGTGCCAGCAGTTTAGCACTGGCGAACACCGGGGAGCTGTTTTTT. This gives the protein CASSLALANTGELFF.

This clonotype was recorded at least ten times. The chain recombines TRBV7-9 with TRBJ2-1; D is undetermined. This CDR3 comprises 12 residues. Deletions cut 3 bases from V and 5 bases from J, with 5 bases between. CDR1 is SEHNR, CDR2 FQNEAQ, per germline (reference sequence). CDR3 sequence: CASSLANNEQFF. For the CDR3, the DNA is TGTGCCAGCAGCTTGGCTAACAATGAGCAGTTCTTC. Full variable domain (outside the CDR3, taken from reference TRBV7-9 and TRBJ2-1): DTGVSQNPRHKITKRGQNVTFRCDPISEHNRLYWYRQTLGQGPEFLTYFQNEAQLEKSRLLSDRFSAERPKGSFSTLEIQRTEQGDSAMYLCASSLANNEQFFGPGTRLTVL.

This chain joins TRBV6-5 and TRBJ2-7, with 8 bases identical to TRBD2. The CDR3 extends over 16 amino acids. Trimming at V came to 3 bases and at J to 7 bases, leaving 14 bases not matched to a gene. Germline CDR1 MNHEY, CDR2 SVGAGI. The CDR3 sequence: CASSYSSGTSKGEQYF. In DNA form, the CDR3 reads TGTGCCAGCAGTTATAGTAGCGGGACCTCAAAGGGGGAGCAGTACTTC.

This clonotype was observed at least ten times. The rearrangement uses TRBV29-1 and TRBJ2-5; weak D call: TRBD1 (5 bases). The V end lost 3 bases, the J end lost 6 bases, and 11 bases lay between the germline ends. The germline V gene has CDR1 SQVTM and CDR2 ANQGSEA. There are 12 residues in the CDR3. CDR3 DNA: TGCAGCGTTGATTTCAGGGCCCAGACCCAGTACTTC. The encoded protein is CSVDFRAQTQYF. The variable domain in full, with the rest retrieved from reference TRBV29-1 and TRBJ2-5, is SAVISQKPSRDICQRGTSLTIQCQVDSQVTMMFWYRQQPGQSLTLIATANQGSEATYESGFVIDKFPISRPNLTFSTLTVSNMSPEDSSIYLCSVDFRAQTQYFGPGTRLLVL.

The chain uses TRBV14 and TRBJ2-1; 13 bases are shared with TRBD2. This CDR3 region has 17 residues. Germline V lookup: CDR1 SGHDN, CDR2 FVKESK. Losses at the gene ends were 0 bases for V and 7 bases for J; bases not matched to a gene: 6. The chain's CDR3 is CASSQDRWTSGRNEQFF. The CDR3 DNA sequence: TGTGCCAGCAGCCAAGACCGTTGGACTAGCGGGAGAAATGAGCAGTTCTTC.

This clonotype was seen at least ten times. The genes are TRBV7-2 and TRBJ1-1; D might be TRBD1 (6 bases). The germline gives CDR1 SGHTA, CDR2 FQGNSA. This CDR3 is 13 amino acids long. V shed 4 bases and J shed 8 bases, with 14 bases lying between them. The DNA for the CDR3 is TGTGCCAGCAGCTCCACCTCCGGGACAGAAGCTTTCTTT. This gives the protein CASSSTSGTEAFF.

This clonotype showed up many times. Here the CDR3 DNA reads TGTGCCATCAGCGCGGGGACTAGTGATGGCACAGATACGCAGTATTTT. Translation: CAISAGTSDGTDTQYF. The chain couples TRBV10-3 to TRBJ2-3; 8 bases map to TRBD2. CDR1 is ENHRY and CDR2 is SYGVKD in the germline V gene. CDR3 length: 16 amino acids. V gave up 6 bases and J gave up 1 base; unmatched junction bases: 9.

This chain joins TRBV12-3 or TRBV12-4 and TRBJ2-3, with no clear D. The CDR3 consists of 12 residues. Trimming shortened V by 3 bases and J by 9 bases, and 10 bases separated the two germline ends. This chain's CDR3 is CASSFEGPTQYF. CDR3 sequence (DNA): TGTGCCAGCAGTTTCGAAGGCCCAACGCAGTATTTT.

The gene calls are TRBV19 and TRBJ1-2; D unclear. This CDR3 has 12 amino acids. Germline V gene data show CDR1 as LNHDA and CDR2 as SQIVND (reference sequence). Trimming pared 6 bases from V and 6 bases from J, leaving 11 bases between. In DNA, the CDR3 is TGTGCCAGTAGCGATACCTCGGATGGCTACACCTTC. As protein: CASSDTSDGYTF.

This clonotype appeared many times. The CDR3 loop reads CASSAGQGAGYEQYF. The CDR3 region has the DNA TGTGCCAGCAGCGCGGGACAGGGGGCAGGTTACGAGCAGTACTTC. V gene TRBV9 combines with J gene TRBJ2-7; TRBD1 matches at 12 bases. The CDR3 spans 15 residues. V lost 3 bases and J lost 4; bases outside the gene matches: 5. The germline V gene has CDR1 SGDLS and CDR2 YYNGEE.

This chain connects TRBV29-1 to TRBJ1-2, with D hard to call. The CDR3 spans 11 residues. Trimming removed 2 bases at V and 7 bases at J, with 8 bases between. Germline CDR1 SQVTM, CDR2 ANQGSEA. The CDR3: CSVEQDRGYTF. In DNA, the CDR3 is TGCAGCGTTGAACAGGATCGTGGCTACACCTTC.

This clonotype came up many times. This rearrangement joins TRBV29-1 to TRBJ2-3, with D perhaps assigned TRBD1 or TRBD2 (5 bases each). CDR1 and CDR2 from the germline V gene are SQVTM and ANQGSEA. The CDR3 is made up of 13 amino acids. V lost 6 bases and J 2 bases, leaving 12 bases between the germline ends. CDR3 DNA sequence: TGCAGCGTGGGACGGAAACTCACAGATACGCAGTATTTT. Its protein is CSVGRKLTDTQYF.

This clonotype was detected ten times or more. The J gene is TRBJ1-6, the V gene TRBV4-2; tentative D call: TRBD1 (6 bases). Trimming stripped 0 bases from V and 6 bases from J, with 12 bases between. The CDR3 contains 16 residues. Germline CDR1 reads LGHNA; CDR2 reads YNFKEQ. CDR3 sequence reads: CASSQERGDLNSPLHF. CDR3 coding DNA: TGTGCCAGCAGCCAAGAGAGGGGGGATCTTAATTCACCCCTCCACTTT.

The CDR3 DNA sequence: TGTGCCAGCAGCCAACCTGGAACAGATACGCAGTATTTT. It is translated as CASSQPGTDTQYF. The chain employs TRBV4-2 and TRBJ2-3; D gene ambiguous. Germline V gene data show CDR1 as LGHNA and CDR2 as YNFKEQ. CDR3 length: 13 residues. V was trimmed by 2 bases and J by 3 bases, leaving 6 bases between them.

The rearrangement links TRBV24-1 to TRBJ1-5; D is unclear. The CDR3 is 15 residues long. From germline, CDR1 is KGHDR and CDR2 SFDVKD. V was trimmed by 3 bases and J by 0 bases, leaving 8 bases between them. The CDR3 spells CATSDGVYSNQPQHF. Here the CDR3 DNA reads TGTGCCACCAGTGATGGAGTGTATAGCAATCAGCCCCAGCATTTT.

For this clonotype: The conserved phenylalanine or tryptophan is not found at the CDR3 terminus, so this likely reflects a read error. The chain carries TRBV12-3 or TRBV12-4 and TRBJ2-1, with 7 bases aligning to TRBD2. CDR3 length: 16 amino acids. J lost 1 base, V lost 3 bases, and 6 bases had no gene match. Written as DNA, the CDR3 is TGTGCCAGCAGTTTTTGGGGGGAGGGTTCCTACAATGAGCAGTTCTTG. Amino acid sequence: CASSFWGEGSYNEQFL.

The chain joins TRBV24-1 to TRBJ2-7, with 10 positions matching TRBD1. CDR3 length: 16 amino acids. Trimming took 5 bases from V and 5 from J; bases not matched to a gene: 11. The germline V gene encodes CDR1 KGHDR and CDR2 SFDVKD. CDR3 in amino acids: CATSGPVGTGDDEQYF. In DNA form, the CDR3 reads TGTGCCACCAGTGGTCCCGTTGGGACAGGGGATGACGAGCAGTACTTC.

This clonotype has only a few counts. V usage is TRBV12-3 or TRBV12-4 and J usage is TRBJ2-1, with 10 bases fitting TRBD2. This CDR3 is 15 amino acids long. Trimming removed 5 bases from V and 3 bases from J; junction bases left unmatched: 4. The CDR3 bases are TGTGCCAGCAGTCGACTAGCGGGCTTCTACAATGAGCAGTTCTTC. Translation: CASSRLAGFYNEQFF.

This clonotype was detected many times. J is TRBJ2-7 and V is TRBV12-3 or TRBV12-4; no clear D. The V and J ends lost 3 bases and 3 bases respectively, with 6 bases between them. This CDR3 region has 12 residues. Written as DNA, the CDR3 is TGTGCCAGCAGTTTGGTTCGCTACGAGCAGTACTTC. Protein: CASSLVRYEQYF.